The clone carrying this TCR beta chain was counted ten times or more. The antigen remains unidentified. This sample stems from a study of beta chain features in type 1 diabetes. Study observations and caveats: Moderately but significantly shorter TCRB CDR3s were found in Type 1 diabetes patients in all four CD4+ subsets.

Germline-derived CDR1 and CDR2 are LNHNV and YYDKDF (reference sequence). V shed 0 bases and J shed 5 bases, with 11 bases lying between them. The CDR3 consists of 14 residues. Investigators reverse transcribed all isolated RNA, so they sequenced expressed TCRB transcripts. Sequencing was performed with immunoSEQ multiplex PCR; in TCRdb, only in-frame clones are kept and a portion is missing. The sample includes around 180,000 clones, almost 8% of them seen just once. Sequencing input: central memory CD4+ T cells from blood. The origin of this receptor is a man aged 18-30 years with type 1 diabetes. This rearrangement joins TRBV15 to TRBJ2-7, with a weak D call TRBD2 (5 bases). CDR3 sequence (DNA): TGTGCCACCAGCAGAGACCGGACTTACGACGAGCAGTACTTC. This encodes CATSRDRTYDEQYF.